This T cell receptor (beta chain) was sequenced for a study of blood T cell repertoires in COVID-19. As for the study in general: The United States, Italy and Spain were the sources of the acute and convalescent COVID-19 samples. T cells, B-cell-depleted T cells, or PBMCs provided the cDNA or gDNA that served as material.

In the authors' methods: Amplifying reference gene primers gave estimates of nucleated cell counts. Generated by immunoSEQ multiplex PCR, the TCRdb table keeps only in-frame clones and is missing some. V and J calls and clone size come straight from that table; D and trimming were deduced from the DNA. The sample contains 200,000 to 300,000 clones, under 90% of which appear only once. The V gene's germline CDR1 is SGHRS and CDR2 YFSETQ. This CDR3 spans 19 amino acids. J was trimmed by 4 bases and V by 3 bases; bases with no gene match: 20. The TCR was taken from a man aged 60 to 75 with acute or convalescent COVID-19. This chain uses TRBV5-1 with TRBJ1-2, with 8 bases fitting TRBD1. The sample consisted of peripheral blood. The CDR3 sequence is CASSSRGRTGKEGGYGYTF. DNA for the CDR3: TGCGCCAGCAGCTCCCGGGGCCGGACAGGGAAAGAAGGGGGCTATGGCTACACCTTC.